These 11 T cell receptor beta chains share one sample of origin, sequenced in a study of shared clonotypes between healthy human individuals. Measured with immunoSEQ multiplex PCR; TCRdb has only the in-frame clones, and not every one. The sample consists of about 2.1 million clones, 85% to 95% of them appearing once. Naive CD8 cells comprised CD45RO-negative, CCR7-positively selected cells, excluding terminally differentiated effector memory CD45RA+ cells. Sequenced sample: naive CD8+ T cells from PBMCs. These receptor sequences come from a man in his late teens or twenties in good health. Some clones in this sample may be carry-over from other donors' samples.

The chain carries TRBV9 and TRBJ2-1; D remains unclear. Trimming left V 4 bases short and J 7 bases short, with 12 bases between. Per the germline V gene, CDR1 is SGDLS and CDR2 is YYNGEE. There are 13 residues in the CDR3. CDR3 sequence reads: CASSPDLRNEQFF. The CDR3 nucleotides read TGTGCCAGCAGCCCCGACTTGAGGAATGAGCAGTTCTTC.

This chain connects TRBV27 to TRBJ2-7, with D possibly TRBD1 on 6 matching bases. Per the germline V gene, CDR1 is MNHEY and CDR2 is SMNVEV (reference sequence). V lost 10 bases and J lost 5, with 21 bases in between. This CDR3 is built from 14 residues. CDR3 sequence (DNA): TGTGCCATCTTGTTGACAGGAGCGCTGCACGAGCAGTACTTC. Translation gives CAILLTGALHEQYF.

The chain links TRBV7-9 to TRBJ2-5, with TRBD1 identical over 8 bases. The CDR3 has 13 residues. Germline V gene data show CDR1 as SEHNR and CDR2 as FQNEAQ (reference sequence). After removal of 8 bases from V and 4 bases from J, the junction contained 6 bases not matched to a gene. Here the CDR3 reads CASPDDRGETQYF. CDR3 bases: TGTGCCAGCCCCGACGACAGGGGAGAGACCCAGTACTTC.

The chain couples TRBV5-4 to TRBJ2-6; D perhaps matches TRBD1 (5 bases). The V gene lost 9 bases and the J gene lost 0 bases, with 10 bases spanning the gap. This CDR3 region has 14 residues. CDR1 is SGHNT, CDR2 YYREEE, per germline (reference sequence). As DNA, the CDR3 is TGTGCCATTAAAGGGGCCTCTGGGGCCAACGTCCTGACTTTC. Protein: CAIKGASGANVLTF.

The CDR3 nucleotides are TGTGCCAGCAGCGAGGGGGCGGGGTACGAGCAGTACTTC. Residues: CASSEGAGYEQYF. The chain joins TRBV27 to TRBJ2-7; the D gene is possibly TRBD1 (7 bases). This CDR3 is built from 13 residues. Per germline, CDR1 MNHEY and CDR2 SMNVEV (reference sequence). Trimming stripped 6 bases from V and 4 bases from J, with 13 bases between.

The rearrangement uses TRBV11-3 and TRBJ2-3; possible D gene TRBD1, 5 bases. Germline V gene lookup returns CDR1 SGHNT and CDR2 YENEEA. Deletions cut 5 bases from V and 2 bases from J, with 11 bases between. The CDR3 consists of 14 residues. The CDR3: CASSAPDNTDTQYF. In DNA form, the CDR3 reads TGTGCCAGCAGCGCCCCGGACAACACAGATACGCAGTATTTT. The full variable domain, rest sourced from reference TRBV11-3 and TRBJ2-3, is EAGVVQSPRYKIIEKKQPVAFWCNPISGHNTLYWYLQNLGQGPELLIRYENEEAVDDSQLPKDRFSAERLKGVDSTLKIQPAELGDSAVYLCASSAPDNTDTQYFGPGTRLTVL.

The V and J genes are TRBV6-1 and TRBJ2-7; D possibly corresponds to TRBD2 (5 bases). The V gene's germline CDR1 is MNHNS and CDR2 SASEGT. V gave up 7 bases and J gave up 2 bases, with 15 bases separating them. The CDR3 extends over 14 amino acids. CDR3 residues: CASMEEKGPYEQYF. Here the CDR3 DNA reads TGTGCCAGCATGGAGGAAAAGGGCCCCTACGAGCAGTACTTC.

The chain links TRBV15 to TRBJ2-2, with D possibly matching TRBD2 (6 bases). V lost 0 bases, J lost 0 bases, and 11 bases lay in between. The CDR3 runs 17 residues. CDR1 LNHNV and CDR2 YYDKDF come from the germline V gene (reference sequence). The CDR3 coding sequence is TGTGCCACCAGCAGAGATCTAACTAGCACGAACACCGGGGAGCTGTTTTTT. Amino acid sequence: CATSRDLTSTNTGELFF.

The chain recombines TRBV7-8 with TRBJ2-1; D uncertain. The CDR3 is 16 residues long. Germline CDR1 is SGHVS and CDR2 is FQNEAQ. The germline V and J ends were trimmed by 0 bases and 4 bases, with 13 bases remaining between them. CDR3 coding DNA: TGTGCCAGCAGCTTAGCCCCGAGCGCGACTTACAATGAGCAGTTCTTC. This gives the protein CASSLAPSATYNEQFF. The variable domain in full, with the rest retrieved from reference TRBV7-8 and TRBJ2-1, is GAGVSQSPRYKVAKRGQDVALRCDPISGHVSLFWYQQALGQGPEFLTYFQNEAQLDKSGLPSDRFFAERPEGSVSTLKIQRTQQEDSAVYLCASSLAPSATYNEQFFGPGTRLTVL.

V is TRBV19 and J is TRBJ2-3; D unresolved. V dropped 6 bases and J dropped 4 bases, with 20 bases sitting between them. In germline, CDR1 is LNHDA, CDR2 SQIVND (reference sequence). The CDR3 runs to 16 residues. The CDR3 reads CASSRFMLGNADTQYF. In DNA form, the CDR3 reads TGTGCCAGTAGCCGATTTATGTTAGGAAATGCAGATACGCAGTATTTT.

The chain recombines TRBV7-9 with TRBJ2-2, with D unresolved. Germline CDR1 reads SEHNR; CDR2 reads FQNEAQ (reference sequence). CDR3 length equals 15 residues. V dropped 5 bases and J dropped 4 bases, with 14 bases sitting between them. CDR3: CASSRSDGITGELFF. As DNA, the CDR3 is TGTGCCAGCAGCCGCTCGGACGGAATCACCGGGGAGCTGTTTTTT.